This TCR beta chain was documented in a study of blood T cell repertoires in COVID-19. Recruitment covered roughly 22 US areas and drew participants whose ages spanned about 18 to 89 years. In assigning cohorts, the study relied on participant-reported clinical history. Study processing details: Reference gene primer amplification gave estimated nucleated cell counts. This table comes from immunoSEQ multiplex PCR, and its TCRdb copy is limited to in-frame clones, with some not included. V, J and clone size are those of that table, while D and trimming were read from the DNA. The sample shows roughly 150,000 clones, approximately 80% of them seen only once. CDR3 length: 16 amino acids. The V segment lost 4 bases and the J segment 7 bases; nucleotides outside the gene matches: 8. Germline CDR1 reads SGHRS; CDR2 reads YFSETQ.

This receptor was obtained from a man between 45 and 60 years old in a cohort exposed to, infected with or recovered from COVID-19 (not recorded which). Sequenced sample: PBMCs or T cells enriched from blood (not recorded which). The J gene is TRBJ2-1, the V gene TRBV5-1; TRBD2 matches at 13 bases. As DNA, the CDR3 is TGCGCCAGCAGCGACCCGACTAGCGGGAGGTTTAATGAGCAGTTCTTC. This codes for CASSDPTSGRFNEQFF.